Each of the 8 T cell receptor beta chains below was sequenced from the same sample in a study of blood T cell repertoires in COVID-19. TCRdb's copy holds only in-frame clones and misses some; the assay was immunoSEQ multiplex PCR. The data contain under 200,000 clones, less than 85% of them singletons. Specimen: peripheral blood. These receptors were taken from an older woman with COVID-19, enrolled during active disease.

The rearrangement joins TRBV28 to TRBJ2-4, with TRBD1 as a possible D gene (5 bases). The CDR3 runs to 14 residues. Germline V gene sequence: CDR1 MDHEN, CDR2 SYDVKM. The germline V and J ends were trimmed by 6 bases and 1 base, with 10 bases remaining between them. In DNA form, the CDR3 reads TGTGCCAGCAGCAGACAGTTCGCCAAAAACATTCAGTACTTC. This encodes CASSRQFAKNIQYF.

The rearrangement uses TRBV19 and TRBJ2-1, with TRBD2 matching 10 bases. The CDR3 is 15 residues long. With 7 bases clipped from V and 6 bases from J, the junction kept 9 bases outside the gene matches. Germline CDR1 LNHDA, CDR2 SQIVND (reference sequence). This chain's CDR3 is CASNPASGRVNEQFF. The CDR3 coding sequence is TGTGCCAGTAACCCGGCCAGCGGGAGGGTCAATGAGCAGTTCTTC.

V gene TRBV6-5 combines with J gene TRBJ1-5; 7 positions agree with TRBD1. V was clipped by 7 bases and J by 5 bases; unmatched bases: 5. Germline V gene sequence: CDR1 MNHEY, CDR2 SVGAGI. The CDR3 is 13 residues long. As DNA, the CDR3 is TGTGCCAGCAAGGACAGGACGGATCAGCCCCAGCATTTT. It encodes CASKDRTDQPQHF.

This clone has more than one count but fewer than ten. The rearrangement joins TRBV14 to TRBJ2-1; D not resolved. Trimming left V 1 base short and J 7 bases short, with 14 bases between. This CDR3 comprises 15 residues. From germline, CDR1 is SGHDN and CDR2 FVKESK. The CDR3, as DNA: TGTGCCAGCAGCCAAGTGGCGCGGCTAATGAATGAGCAGTTCTTC. The encoded protein is CASSQVARLMNEQFF.

This clone has just a few counts. The chain recombines TRBV27 with TRBJ2-7; perhaps TRBD2 as D (5 bases). The CDR3 covers 15 residues. Trimming pared 0 bases from V and 8 bases from J, leaving 17 bases between. From germline, CDR1 is MNHEY and CDR2 SMNVEV (reference sequence). Written as DNA, the CDR3 is TGTGCCAGCAGTTTATCGTATGAGGTGAGGGTTAAGCAGTACTTC. Encoded protein: CASSLSYEVRVKQYF.

The rearrangement links TRBV5-6 to TRBJ2-2; 10 bases are shared with TRBD1. The V gene end was trimmed by 4 bases and the J gene end by 5 bases; junction bases not matched to a gene: 5. Germline lookup yields CDR1 SGHDT and CDR2 YYEEEE. The CDR3 spans 15 residues. CDR3 nucleotides: TGTGCCAGCAGCCGGGGACAGGGGTGGACCGGGGAGCTGTTTTTT. This codes for CASSRGQGWTGELFF.

The chain uses TRBV6-6 and TRBJ2-2; 11 nucleotides match TRBD2. Germline values: CDR1 MNHNY, CDR2 SVGAGI (reference sequence). The length of the CDR3 is 20 residues. J was trimmed by 3 bases and V by 6 bases; bases with no gene match: 18. The CDR3 nucleotides read TGTGCCAGCAGCCCGTTACTACCTTTAGCGGGAGGGCCTGACACCGGGGAGCTGTTTTTT. It yields the protein CASSPLLPLAGGPDTGELFF.

The V gene is TRBV5-1, the J gene TRBJ2-5; TRBD2 matches 11 bases. The V segment lost 0 bases and the J segment 5 bases; nucleotides outside the gene matches: 6. This CDR3 contains 16 residues. The germline gives CDR1 SGHRS, CDR2 YFSETQ. This CDR3 is CASSLATTSGEETQYF. CDR3 nucleotides: TGCGCCAGCAGCTTGGCAACGACTAGCGGGGAGGAGACCCAGTACTTC.